This entry features one TCR beta chain sequence. The data were taken from a study of somatic mutations in cytotoxic T cells in rheumatoid arthritis. TCRdb keeps only in-frame clones here, not all; method: immunoSEQ multiplex PCR. The repertoire includes more than 20,000 clones, roughly 80% of them detected once, and roughly 3.8% sits in the top ten. The material sequenced was CD8+ T cells sorted from blood. This receptor was obtained from an adult with rheumatoid arthritis.

The CDR3 DNA follows: TGTGCCAGCAGCTTGAACAGGGATTCTAGCACAGATACGCAGTATTTT. It is translated as CASSLNRDSSTDTQYF. This rearrangement joins TRBV7-6 to TRBJ2-3; TRBD1 is a possible D gene (6 bases). Germline CDR1 and CDR2: SGHVS and FNYEAQ. V was shortened by 3 bases and J by 0 bases, with 13 bases between the two germline ends. CDR3 size: 16 residues.